The clone carrying this T cell receptor (beta chain) was counted only a few times. The antigen is not known. The CDR3 contains 15 residues. Germline CDR1 reads SGHDN; CDR2 reads FVKESK. V shed 1 base and J shed 6 bases, with 13 bases lying between them. Primers included in the PCR were 60 Vbeta and 13 Jbeta primers. In the authors' workflow: There were about 80 million unique TCR beta chains by a later count, and some 12 million of them were shared. Clones were read by immunoSEQ multiplex PCR, and TCRdb kept only the in-frame ones, dropping some. V and J calls and clone size are given by that table; D and trimming were obtained from the DNA. The sample lists about 170,000 clones, 62% occurring once. The sample belongs to a study of cytomegalovirus exposure and HLA in healthy donors. Study outcomes and limitations: Several of the most significant clusters appeared linked to common viral pathogens, based on a later analysis. Cytomegalovirus association was assigned to 150 to 200 TCR beta chains. Reports showed the classifier diagnosing cytomegalovirus status with high specificity and sensitivity.

The chain combines TRBV14 with TRBJ2-1; the D gene is possibly TRBD2 (6 bases). The receptor was isolated from a man aged 35 to 55 in good health and CMV-seronegative. The source material was PBMCs. CDR3 amino acids: CASSQVNSGANEQFF. The CDR3 nucleotides read TGTGCCAGCAGCCAAGTCAATAGCGGCGCCAATGAGCAGTTCTTC.